These 21 T cell receptor beta chains originate from one sample sequenced in a study of T cell responses to AZD1222 COVID-19 vaccine. Using immunoSEQ multiplex PCR, the repertoire was profiled, and TCRdb retains in-frame clones only, with some absent. The sample holds roughly 110,000 clones; roughly 89% are singletons and the top ten take less than 15%. The input for sequencing was peripheral blood, taken on day 0 of AZD1222 vaccination. The receptor set was obtained from an adult in good health.

The chain couples TRBV2 to TRBJ2-7, with D perhaps matching TRBD2 (5 bases). The germline V gene has CDR1 SNHLY and CDR2 FYNNEI. Trimming took off 6 bases at V and 2 bases at J, with 14 bases between the two ends. CDR3 length equals 14 residues. The CDR3: CASRTERRTYEQYF. The CDR3 region has the DNA TGTGCCAGCAGGACGGAGCGGCGAACCTACGAGCAGTACTTC.

The J gene is TRBJ1-6, the V gene TRBV6-5; no clear D. This CDR3 is built from 13 residues. Trimming took 6 bases from V and 10 from J, leaving 13 bases between them. CDR1 and CDR2 from the germline V gene are MNHEY and SVGAGI. This CDR3 is CASRVDRSSPLHF. The DNA of the CDR3 is TGTGCCAGCAGGGTGGACCGGAGCTCACCCCTCCACTTT.

The chain combines TRBV5-1 with TRBJ2-7; 9 nucleotides line up with TRBD1. The germline V gene has CDR1 SGHRS and CDR2 YFSETQ. This CDR3 is built from 16 residues. J gave up 5 bases and V 4 bases, and 13 bases lay outside the gene matches. In DNA, the CDR3 is TGCGCCAGCAGCATTGCCGGGGGACAGGGTATCAACGAGCAGTACTTC. Amino acids: CASSIAGGQGINEQYF.

The CDR3 reads CASSQQLGTQFF. CDR3 sequence (DNA): TGCGCCAGCAGCCAGCAACTGGGGACGCAGTTCTTC. The J gene is TRBJ2-1, the V gene TRBV4-3, with D perhaps assigned TRBD1 or TRBD2 (5 bases each). Germline CDR1 reads LGHNA; CDR2 reads YSLEER. Between the trimmed V and J ends, which lost 3 bases and 12 bases, there was a span of 12 bases. This CDR3 spans 12 amino acids.

The chain recombines TRBV5-1 with TRBJ2-1; 13 bases match TRBD2. V lost 1 base and J lost 5; bases outside the gene matches: 9. Germline CDR1 is SGHRS and CDR2 is YFSETQ. This CDR3 region has 18 residues. The CDR3 loop reads CASSLSLAGGLGNNEQFF. As DNA, the CDR3 is TGCGCCAGCAGCTTGTCACTAGCGGGAGGGCTTGGTAACAATGAGCAGTTCTTC.

CDR3 sequence: CATRRRGQNTGELFF. The CDR3 DNA reads TGTGCCACCCGGCGCAGGGGGCAGAACACCGGGGAGCTGTTTTTT. J is TRBJ2-2 and V is TRBV5-6, with TRBD1 matching 8 bases. The CDR3 spans 15 residues. Trimming at V came to 9 bases and at J to 1 base, leaving 8 bases not matched to a gene. Germline V gene lookup returns CDR1 SGHDT and CDR2 YYEEEE.

This clone was found once. The chain links TRBV19 to TRBJ2-7; D is uncertain. CDR1 LNHDA and CDR2 SQIVND come from the germline V gene (reference sequence). Trimming cost V 1 base and J 6 bases, with 10 bases left between them. The CDR3 sequence is 13 residues long. CDR3 sequence reads: CASSIGGVGEQYF. CDR3 nucleotide sequence: TGTGCCAGTAGTATAGGAGGCGTGGGCGAGCAGTACTTC.

The chain employs TRBV3-1 (or the pseudogene TRBV3-2) and TRBJ2-1, with 8 bases aligning to TRBD2. Germline CDR1 and CDR2: LGHDT and YNNKEL (reference sequence). This CDR3 has 15 residues. The V segment lost 7 bases and the J segment 2 bases; nucleotides outside the gene matches: 7. The DNA for the CDR3 is TGTGCCAGCACCGGGGGGGTGCTGCCCTACAATGAGCAGTTCTTC. Translated: CASTGGVLPYNEQFF.

V is TRBV7-2 and J is TRBJ1-2; tentative D call: TRBD1 (5 bases). The V end was cut by 5 bases, the J end by 2 bases, with 15 bases between. CDR1 SGHTA and CDR2 FQGNSA come from the germline V gene. The CDR3 consists of 15 residues. CDR3 sequence reads: CASSLPGTENYGYTF. Here the CDR3 DNA reads TGTGCCAGCAGCCTCCCTGGGACCGAGAACTATGGCTACACCTTC.

The rearrangement uses TRBV18 and TRBJ1-1; D perhaps matches TRBD1 (6 bases). From germline, CDR1 is KGHSH and CDR2 LQKENI. The CDR3 covers 13 residues. Trimming took off 6 bases at V and 2 bases at J, with 10 bases between the two ends. CDR3 region: CASSSTGNTEAFF. The CDR3 region has the DNA TGTGCCAGCTCCTCGACAGGAAACACTGAAGCTTTCTTT.

This rearrangement joins TRBV9 to TRBJ1-4; 9 bases fit TRBD1. The CDR3 extends over 15 amino acids. Germline V gene data show CDR1 as SGDLS and CDR2 as YYNGEE. J was trimmed by 1 base and V by 3 bases; bases with no gene match: 1. The CDR3 spells CASSADRGTNEKLFF. For the CDR3, the DNA is TGTGCCAGCAGCGCGGACAGGGGAACTAATGAAAAACTGTTTTTT. Filled out from reference TRBV9 and TRBJ1-4, the complete variable domain reads DSGVTQTPKHLITATGQRVTLRCSPRSGDLSVYWYQQSLDQGLQFLIQYYNGEERAKGNILERFSAQQFPDLHSELNLSSLELGDSALYFCASSADRGTNEKLFFGSGTQLSVL.

V is TRBV30 and J is TRBJ1-2, with 7 bases matching TRBD1. J gave up 5 bases and V 1 base, and 10 bases lay outside the gene matches. The CDR3 has 15 residues. The germline V gene encodes CDR1 GTSNPN and CDR2 SVGIG (reference sequence). CDR3 bases: TGTGCCTGGAGTGCCAGCTCCGGGACAGTATATGGCTACACCTTC. Its translation is CAWSASSGTVYGYTF.

V usage is TRBV6-1 and J usage is TRBJ1-6, with 7 bases identical to TRBD1. CDR1 is MNHNS and CDR2 is SASEGT in the germline V gene. The CDR3 sequence is 15 residues long. Trimming at V came to 2 bases and at J to 9 bases, leaving 7 bases not matched to a gene. CDR3 protein: CASSETGVMTSPLHF. CDR3 DNA sequence: TGTGCCAGCAGTGAAACAGGGGTGATGACTTCACCCCTCCACTTT.

This clone was detected a few times. The CDR3 DNA reads TGTGCCAGCAGCCAAGATTCATCTAGGAACACTGAAGCTTTCTTT. This encodes CASSQDSSRNTEAFF. The V and J genes are TRBV3-1 (or the pseudogene TRBV3-2) and TRBJ1-1; no firm D call. The CDR3 is made up of 15 amino acids. Looked up from germline, CDR1 is LGHDT and CDR2 is YNNKEL (reference sequence). V lost 0 bases and J 1 base, leaving 9 bases between the germline ends.

The chain uses TRBV24-1 and TRBJ2-1, with TRBD2 identical over 8 bases. Per the germline V gene, CDR1 is KGHDR and CDR2 is SFDVKD. The length of the CDR3 is 16 residues. The junction had 11 bases not matched to a gene; V was cut back by 0 bases and J by 11 bases. The CDR3 nucleotides read TGTGCCACCAGTGATTTGCGTCTAGCGGGCGGGTGGAAGCAGTTCTTC. Translated, it gives CATSDLRLAGGWKQFF.

V usage is TRBV28 and J usage is TRBJ2-3, with TRBD2 identical over 12 bases. Looked up from germline, CDR1 is MDHEN and CDR2 is SYDVKM. The CDR3 totals 17 residues. V lost 7 bases to trimming and J lost 3 bases; unmatched junction nucleotides: 11. The DNA of the CDR3 is TGTGCCAGCACCCTCTCGACTAGCGGGAGTGGGACAGATACGCAGTATTTT. This sequence encodes CASTLSTSGSGTDTQYF.

This chain's CDR3 is CARTGQGTPAGELFF. The CDR3 DNA sequence: TGCGCCAGGACGGGACAGGGGACGCCCGCCGGGGAGCTGTTTTTT. The chain joins TRBV10-1 to TRBJ2-2; 10 bases are shared with TRBD1. The CDR3 is 15 amino acids. Germline V lookup: CDR1 WNHNN, CDR2 SYGVQD (reference sequence). V was pared by 9 bases and J by 6 bases, with 10 bases of the junction left unmatched.

The rearrangement joins TRBV3-1 (or the pseudogene TRBV3-2) to TRBJ1-6, with a possible D match to TRBD1 (5 bases). With 4 bases removed from V and 6 bases from J, the gap between germline ends came to 10 bases. The CDR3 is 14 amino acids. CDR1 and CDR2 (germline): LGHDT, YNNKEL (reference sequence). This CDR3 is CASSPNQGNSPLHF. The CDR3, as DNA: TGTGCCAGCAGCCCTAATCAGGGTAATTCACCCCTCCACTTT.

This clone has more than one count but fewer than ten. CDR3 bases: TGTGCCAGCAGCAAAGATACGCCTACCTACGAGCAGTACTTC. Protein sequence: CASSKDTPTYEQYF. V usage is TRBV21-1 and J usage is TRBJ2-7; the tabulated D call, TRBD2, remains unverified against the DNA. TRBV21-1 is labeled a pseudogene. This CDR3 has 14 residues.

The chain links TRBV2 to TRBJ2-1; 11 bases agree with TRBD2. The CDR3 is 15 residues long. V dropped 4 bases and J dropped 4; count of bases not matched to a gene: 3. The germline V gene has CDR1 SNHLY and CDR2 FYNNEI. This CDR3 is CASSAGLAAYNEQFF. For the CDR3, the DNA is TGTGCCAGCAGTGCGGGACTAGCGGCTTACAATGAGCAGTTCTTC.

The chain uses TRBV23-1 and TRBJ2-1; D gene uncertain. TRBV23-1 is an open reading frame, and its role is uncertain. This CDR3 comprises 14 residues. The V gene lost 0 bases and the J gene lost 6 bases, with 9 bases spanning the gap. The CDR3 here is CASSQSIIPNEQFF. Here the CDR3 DNA reads TGCGCCAGCAGTCAATCGATAATCCCCAATGAGCAGTTCTTC.